Each of the 10 T cell receptor beta chains below was sequenced from the same sample in a study of molecular identifiers for immune sequencing clone quantification. TCRdb independently ran MiXCR on the PCR reads; one entry per CDR3 protein. The sample holds tens of thousands of distinct CDR3 sequences, over 15% seen once. The sequenced sample consisted of naive CD8+ T cells from blood, with Jurkat cell RNA spiked in. The subset denotes: FACS-sorted CD8+CD4-CCR7+CD45RA+ naive T cells. The receptors stem from a human donor in good health. Some libraries in this study had Jurkat cell RNA spiked in.

At least ten counts were recorded for this clonotype. The gene calls are TRBV3-1 and TRBJ1-1, with unresolved D. The germline V gene has CDR1 LGHDT and CDR2 YNNKEL (reference sequence). V lost 5 bases and J lost 5, with 15 bases in between. There are 14 residues in the CDR3. CDR3 residues: CASSKKMSGTEAFF. The CDR3, as DNA: TGTGCCAGCAGCAAGAAAATGAGTGGAACTGAAGCTTTCTTT.

This chain connects TRBV24-1 to TRBJ2-3, with D possibly being TRBD2 (5 bases). CDR1 and CDR2 (germline): KGHDR, SFDVKD. V was cut by 5 bases and J by 4 bases, with 6 bases left in between. CDR3 length: 12 amino acids. The CDR3 bases are TGTGCCACCAGTGCGAGGGCAGATACGCAGTATTTT. It specifies CATSARADTQYF.

This clonotype was counted at least ten times. The chain links TRBV6-1 to TRBJ2-4; 9 nucleotides agree with TRBD1. Losses at the gene ends were 4 bases for V and 6 bases for J; bases not matched to a gene: 13. Germline loops: CDR1 MNHNS, CDR2 SASEGT. This CDR3 is 17 amino acids long. CDR3: CASSGRTGVSGRNIQYF. Written as DNA, the CDR3 is TGTGCCAGCAGTGGACGGACAGGGGTCTCCGGGCGAAACATTCAGTACTTC.

This clonotype has at least ten counts. The V call is TRBV25-1, the J call TRBJ1-6; D is unclear. The CDR3 extends over 15 amino acids. The germline V gene encodes CDR1 MGHDK and CDR2 SYGVNS. Trimming shortened V by 2 bases and J by 0 bases, and 5 bases separated the two germline ends. In DNA, the CDR3 is TGTGCCAGCAGTGAAAGAAGCTCCTATAATTCACCCCTCCACTTT. Encoded protein: CASSERSSYNSPLHF. Full variable domain (missing parts from reference TRBV25-1 and TRBJ1-6): EADIYQTPRYLVIGTGKKITLECSQTMGHDKMYWYQQDPGMELHLIHYSYGVNSTEKGDLSSESTVSRIRTEHFPLTLESARPSHTSQYLCASSERSSYNSPLHFGNGTRLTVT.

This clonotype was counted between two and nine times. The V call is TRBV2, the J call TRBJ1-1; the match to TRBD1 covers 12 bases. The CDR3 has 16 amino acids. Germline V gene data show CDR1 as SNHLY and CDR2 as FYNNEI. The trim removed 6 bases at V and 11 bases at J, leaving 16 bases unmatched. CDR3 protein: CASSRSGGQGALEAFF. The CDR3, as DNA: TGTGCCAGCAGCCGAAGCGGGGGACAGGGGGCTTTGGAGGCTTTCTTT.

There are many counts of this clonotype. V and J are TRBV7-8 and TRBJ2-3, with TRBD1 matching over 7 bases. Germline trimming cut 5 bases from V and 7 bases from J; bases unmatched to any gene: 6. CDR3 size: 13 residues. Germline lookup yields CDR1 SGHVS and CDR2 FQNEAQ. The CDR3 DNA is TGTGCCAGCAGCCTAGACAGGGTAAATACGCAGTATTTT. It is translated as CASSLDRVNTQYF.

This clonotype was observed at least ten times. The gene calls are TRBV28 and TRBJ2-7, with D tentatively TRBD1 (5 bases). Trimming removed 4 bases from V and 3 bases from J, with 19 bases in between. Germline CDR1 is MDHEN and CDR2 is SYDVKM. The CDR3 length is 16 residues. The CDR3 DNA reads TGTGCCAGCAGTTCGACTGACAGATCCTGGGGCTACGAGCAGTACTTC. Its translation is CASSSTDRSWGYEQYF.

This clonotype has a count of ten or more. The rearrangement links TRBV7-6 to TRBJ2-7; D is unclear. The V end lost 5 bases, the J end lost 0 bases, and 8 bases lay between the germline ends. The V gene's germline CDR1 is SGHVS and CDR2 FNYEAQ. This CDR3 is built from 13 residues. CDR3 region: CASSPPDSYEQYF. The DNA for the CDR3 is TGTGCCAGCAGCCCGCCCGACTCCTACGAGCAGTACTTC.

This clonotype was counted at least ten times. The chain employs TRBV12-3 or TRBV12-4 and TRBJ2-3, with D possibly being TRBD2 (6 bases). V lost 6 bases and J lost 2, with 12 bases in between. The CDR3 loop spans 14 amino acids. In DNA, the CDR3 is TGTGCCAGCAGCCCCCAGCGGGCCACAGATACGCAGTATTTT. Protein: CASSPQRATDTQYF.

The chain has TRBV6-5 and TRBJ2-7; TRBD1 matches 8 bases. CDR3 length: 16 amino acids. Germline lookup yields CDR1 MNHEY and CDR2 SVGAGI. The J segment lost 2 bases and the V segment lost 0 bases, leaving 6 bases of the junction unmatched. The CDR3 sequence: CASSYSETGVTYEQYF. The CDR3 region has the DNA TGTGCCAGCAGTTACTCCGAGACAGGGGTAACCTACGAGCAGTACTTC.